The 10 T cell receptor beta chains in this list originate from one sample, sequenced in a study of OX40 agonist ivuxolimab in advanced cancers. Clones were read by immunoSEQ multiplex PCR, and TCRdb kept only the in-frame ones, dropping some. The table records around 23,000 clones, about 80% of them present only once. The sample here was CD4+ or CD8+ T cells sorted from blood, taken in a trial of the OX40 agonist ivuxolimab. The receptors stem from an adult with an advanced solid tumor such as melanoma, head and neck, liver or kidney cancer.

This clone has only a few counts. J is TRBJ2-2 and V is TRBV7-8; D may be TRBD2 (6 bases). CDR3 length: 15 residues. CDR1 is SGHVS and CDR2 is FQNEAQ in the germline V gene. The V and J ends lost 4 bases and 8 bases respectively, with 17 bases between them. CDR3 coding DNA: TGTGCCAGCAGCTGGGGACTGTCGCATGCGGGGGAGCTGTTTTTT. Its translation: CASSWGLSHAGELFF.

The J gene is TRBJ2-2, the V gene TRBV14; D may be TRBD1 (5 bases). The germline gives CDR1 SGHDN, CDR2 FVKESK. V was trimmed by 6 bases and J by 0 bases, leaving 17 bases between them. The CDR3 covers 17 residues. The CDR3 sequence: CASSSLRQFANTGELFF. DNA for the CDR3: TGTGCCAGCAGTTCTCTCCGACAGTTCGCGAACACCGGGGAGCTGTTTTTT.

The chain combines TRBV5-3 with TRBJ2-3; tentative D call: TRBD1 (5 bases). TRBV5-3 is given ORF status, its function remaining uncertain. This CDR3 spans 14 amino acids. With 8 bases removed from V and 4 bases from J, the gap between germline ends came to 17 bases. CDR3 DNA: TGTGCCAGGCCCTCTCTCAGGGTCTCAGATACGCAGTATTTT. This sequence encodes CARPSLRVSDTQYF.

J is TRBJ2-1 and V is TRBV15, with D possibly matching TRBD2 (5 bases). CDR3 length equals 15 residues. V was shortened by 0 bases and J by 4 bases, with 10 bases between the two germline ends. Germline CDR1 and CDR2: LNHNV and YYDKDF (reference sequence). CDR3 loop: CATSRDRGSYNEQFF. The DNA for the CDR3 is TGTGCCACCAGCAGAGATCGGGGATCATACAATGAGCAGTTCTTC.

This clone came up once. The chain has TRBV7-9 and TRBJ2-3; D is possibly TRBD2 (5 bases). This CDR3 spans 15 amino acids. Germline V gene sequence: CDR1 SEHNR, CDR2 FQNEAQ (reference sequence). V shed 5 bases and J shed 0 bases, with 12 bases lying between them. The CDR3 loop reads CASSPFGGSTDTQYF. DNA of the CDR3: TGTGCCAGCAGCCCCTTCGGCGGGAGCACAGATACGCAGTATTTT.

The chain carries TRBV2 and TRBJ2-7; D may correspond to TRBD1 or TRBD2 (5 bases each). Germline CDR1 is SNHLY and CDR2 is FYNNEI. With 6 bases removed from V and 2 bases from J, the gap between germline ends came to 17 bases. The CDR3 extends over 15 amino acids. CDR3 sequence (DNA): TGTGCCAGCAGGGGGTTTTTCGGGGCAACCTACGAGCAGTACTTC. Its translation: CASRGFFGATYEQYF.

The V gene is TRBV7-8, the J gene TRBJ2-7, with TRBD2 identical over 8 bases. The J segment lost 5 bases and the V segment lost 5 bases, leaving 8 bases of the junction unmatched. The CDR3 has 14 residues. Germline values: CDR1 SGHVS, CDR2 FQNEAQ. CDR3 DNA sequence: TGTGCCAGCAGCCCCGCGGGGGGTAGCGACGAGCAGTACTTC. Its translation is CASSPAGGSDEQYF.

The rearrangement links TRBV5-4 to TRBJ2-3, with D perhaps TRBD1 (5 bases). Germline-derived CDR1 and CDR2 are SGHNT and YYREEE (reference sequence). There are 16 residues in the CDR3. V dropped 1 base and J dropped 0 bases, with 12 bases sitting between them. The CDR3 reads CASSLLAQGSTDTQYF. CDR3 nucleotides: TGTGCCAGCAGCTTGTTAGCCCAGGGAAGCACAGATACGCAGTATTTT. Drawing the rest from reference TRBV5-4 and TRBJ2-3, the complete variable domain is ETGVTQSPTHLIKTRGQQVTLRCSSQSGHNTVSWYQQALGQGPQFIFQYYREEENGRGNFPPRFSGLQFPNYSSELNVNALELDDSALYLCASSLLAQGSTDTQYFGPGTRLTVL.

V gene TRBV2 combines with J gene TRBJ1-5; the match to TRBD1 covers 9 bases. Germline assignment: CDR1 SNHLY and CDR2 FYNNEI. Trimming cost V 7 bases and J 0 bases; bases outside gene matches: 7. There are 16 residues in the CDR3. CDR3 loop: CASNSDRGYSNQPQHF. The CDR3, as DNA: TGTGCCAGCAATTCGGACAGGGGATATAGCAATCAGCCCCAGCATTTT.

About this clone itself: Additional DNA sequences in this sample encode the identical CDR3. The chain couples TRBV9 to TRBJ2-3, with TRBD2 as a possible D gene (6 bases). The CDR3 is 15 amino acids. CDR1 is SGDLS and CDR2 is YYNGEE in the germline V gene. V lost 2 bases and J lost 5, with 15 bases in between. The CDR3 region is CASSVGGSGGDTQYF. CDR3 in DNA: TGTGCCAGCAGCGTTGGAGGGAGCGGAGGAGATACGCAGTATTTT.